A selection of T cell receptor beta chains follows, all from one sample in a study of blood T cell repertoires in COVID-19. The table came from immunoSEQ multiplex PCR; TCRdb's copy has only in-frame clones and leaves some out. The sample includes 200,000 to 300,000 clones, around nine tenths of them seen just once. What was sequenced was peripheral blood. These receptors were obtained from a man between 25 and 39 years old with COVID-19, enrolled during active disease. CDR3s include the opening cysteine and the closing phenylalanine or tryptophan. A D gene is named only where the DNA matches it firmly. Size tells how often a clone was seen (once, few, many) or the class of an expanded clone, and some rows leave it out.

>TRBJ2-1|18|TRBD1|TRBV24-1|once
CATSSGTGGSGSYNEQFF
TGTGCCACCAGTTCCGGGACAGGGGGCAGCGGGTCCTACAATGAGCAGTTCTTC
>TRBJ1-3|15|.|TRBV2|.
CASYTLRGSGNTIYF
TGTGCCAGTTATACGCTACGGGGTTCTGGAAACACCATATATTTT
>TRBJ2-7|17|TRBD1|TRBV4-2|.
CASSFQTGTGTRYEQYF
TGTGCCAGCAGCTTTCAAACCGGGACAGGGACTCGCTACGAGCAGTACTTC
>TRBJ2-7|15|.|TRBV18|.
CASSPSVPDGGEQYF
TGTGCCAGCTCACCATCAGTACCGGACGGAGGCGAGCAGTACTTC
>TRBJ2-2|15|TRBD2|TRBV5-1|.
CASSPGGRGTGELFF
TGCGCCAGCAGCCCGGGGGGGCGCGGCACCGGGGAGCTGTTTTTT
>TRBJ2-1|15|TRBD2|TRBV9|.
CASSVTSGNNNEQFF
TGTGCCAGCAGCGTTACTAGCGGGAATAACAATGAGCAGTTCTTC
>TRBJ2-7|16|TRBD1|TRBV15|.
CATSRESPGQYYEQYF
TGTGCCACCAGCAGAGAATCTCCGGGACAGTACTACGAGCAGTACTTC
>TRBJ1-1|13|.|TRBV12-3/TRBV12-4|.
CASSLPPGVRAFF
TGTGCCAGCAGTTTACCCCCGGGGGTAAGGGCTTTCTTT
>TRBJ1-6|14|TRBD1|TRBV7-3|.
CASSLGTGPSPLHF
TGTGCCAGCAGCTTAGGGACAGGGCCTTCACCCCTCCACTTT
>TRBJ1-2|13|.|TRBV12-3/TRBV12-4|few
CASSLERNYGYTF
TGTGCCAGCAGTTTAGAACGGAACTATGGCTACACCTTC
>TRBJ2-2|13|.|TRBV15|.
CATSSSYTGELFF
TGTGCCACCAGCAGCTCCTACACCGGGGAGCTGTTTTTT
>TRBJ2-3|16|TRBD2|TRBV4-2|.
CASSQGTSGTTDTQYF
TGTGCCAGCAGCCAGGGGACTAGCGGAACCACAGATACGCAGTATTTT
>TRBJ2-3|16|.|TRBV10-3|.
CAISDGPGGSTDTQYF
TGTGCCATCAGTGATGGTCCAGGGGGGTCCACAGATACGCAGTATTTT
>TRBJ1-2|14|TRBD1|TRBV18|.
CASSPATGVWGYTF
TGTGCCAGCTCACCGGCAACAGGGGTGTGGGGCTACACCTTC
>TRBJ1-4|15|.|TRBV6-5|.
CASTGNDAVSEKLFF
TGTGCCAGCACGGGGAATGATGCAGTCTCTGAAAAACTGTTTTTT
>TRBJ2-2|14|TRBD2|TRBV27|.
CASSLLAGAGELFF
TGTGCCAGCAGTTTGCTAGCGGGGGCCGGGGAGCTGTTTTTT
>TRBJ2-7|17|.|TRBV6-1|.
CASSELRSGFGSYEQYF
TGTGCCAGCAGTGAACTTAGGTCAGGGTTTGGCTCCTACGAGCAGTACTTC
>TRBJ1-2|15|.|TRBV29-1|once
CSVEEGGMRDYGYTF
TGCAGCGTTGAAGAAGGAGGGATGCGCGACTATGGCTACACCTTC
>TRBJ1-2|16|TRBD1|TRBV6-6|.
CASSYSAGGPSYGYTF
TGTGCCAGCAGTTACTCGGCAGGGGGCCCATCCTATGGCTACACCTTC
>TRBJ1-5|13|.|TRBV2|.
CASSAGDNQPQHF
TGTGCCAGCTCCGCGGGGGACAATCAGCCCCAGCATTTT
>TRBJ2-1|15|TRBD1|TRBV2|.
CASSEWGQGGNEQFF
TGTGCCAGCAGTGAGTGGGGACAGGGAGGAAATGAGCAGTTCTTC
>TRBJ2-3|13|TRBD1|TRBV5-1|once
CASTEGAADTQYF
TGCGCCAGCACTGAGGGGGCGGCAGATACGCAGTATTTT
>TRBJ1-2|15|.|TRBV14|.
CASSGAGGARGGYTF
TGTGCCAGCAGCGGGGCCGGTGGAGCCCGTGGTGGCTACACCTTC
>TRBJ2-7|16|TRBD1|TRBV5-6|.
CASSLARGAGGREQYF
TGTGCCAGCAGCTTGGCTAGGGGGGCAGGGGGCCGCGAGCAGTACTTC
>TRBJ1-4|17|.|TRBV3-1/TRBV3-2|.
CASSQYLGGSGNEKLFF
TGTGCCAGCAGCCAATATCTTGGTGGTTCGGGTAATGAAAAACTGTTTTTT
>TRBJ1-2|11|TRBD1|TRBV20-1|.
CSAHNRGGYTF
TGCAGTGCACACAACAGGGGTGGCTACACCTTC
>TRBJ2-5|15|TRBD1|TRBV10-3|.
CAISRQGALQETQYF
TGTGCCATCAGTCGACAGGGGGCCCTCCAAGAGACCCAGTACTTC
>TRBJ2-7|15|TRBD1|TRBV5-6|.
CASTQTGQGAYEQYF
TGTGCCAGCACCCAAACCGGGCAGGGGGCCTACGAGCAGTACTTC
>TRBJ2-1|17|.|TRBV10-3|.
CAISEPEAGLSYNEQFF
TGTGCCATCAGTGAACCCGAGGCGGGGCTCTCCTACAATGAGCAGTTCTTC
>TRBJ1-2|13|.|TRBV29-1|once
CSVEVSVDGGYTF
TGCAGCGTTGAGGTATCGGTAGACGGGGGCTACACCTTC
>TRBJ2-7|15|TRBD2|TRBV7-2|once
CASSFSLAGPYEQYF
TGTGCCAGCAGCTTCTCTCTAGCGGGGCCCTACGAGCAGTACTTC
>TRBJ2-5|13|.|TRBV7-9|.
CASSPPIKETQYF
TGTGCCAGCAGCCCCCCCATCAAAGAGACCCAGTACTTC
>TRBJ1-2|16|TRBD1|TRBV7-3|.
CASSPGGAGGSRGYTF
TGTGCCAGCAGCCCAGGAGGTGCAGGGGGCTCTAGAGGCTACACCTTC
>TRBJ2-5|16|TRBD2|TRBV6-5|.
CASSYSSGGLRETQYF
TGTGCCAGCAGTTATTCTAGCGGGGGGTTGCGGGAGACCCAGTACTTC
>TRBJ1-6|14|.|TRBV5-1|.
CASSQRPGNSPLHF
TGCGCCAGCAGCCAAAGACCAGGGAATTCACCCCTCCACTTT
>TRBJ2-3|17|TRBD2|TRBV5-5|.
CASSLVASGGASDTQYF
TGTGCCAGCAGCTTGGTGGCTAGCGGGGGGGCTTCAGATACGCAGTATTTT
>TRBJ2-7|12|.|TRBV23-1|.
CANDRRDYEQYF
TGCGCCAACGACAGGAGAGACTACGAGCAGTACTTC
>TRBJ2-2|17|.|TRBV5-4|.
CASTPAGTSRNTGELFF
TGTGCCAGCACTCCCGCGGGAACTAGCAGGAACACCGGGGAGCTGTTTTTT
>TRBJ1-5|16|.|TRBV15|.
CATSRGGQEARQPQHF
TGTGCCACCAGCAGAGGGGGGCAGGAGGCGAGGCAGCCCCAGCATTTT
>TRBJ1-2|13|TRBD1|TRBV7-9|.
CASSEWTGHGYTF
TGTGCCAGCAGCGAATGGACAGGGCATGGCTACACCTTC
>TRBJ1-4|15|TRBD1|TRBV7-9|.
CASSPSDRGNEKLFF
TGTGCCAGCAGCCCCTCGGACAGGGGGAATGAAAAACTGTTTTTT
>TRBJ2-3|16|.|TRBV2|.
CASKQARGDGTDTQYF
TGTGCCAGCAAGCAGGCCAGGGGTGATGGCACAGATACGCAGTATTTT
>TRBJ1-2|13|.|TRBV5-1|.
CASSGAVSPSYTF
TGCGCCAGCAGCGGGGCCGTTTCTCCAAGCTACACCTTC
>TRBJ2-3|16|TRBD2|TRBV7-6|once
CASSLFTSGGPDTQYF
TGTGCCAGCAGCCTGTTTACTAGCGGGGGACCAGATACGCAGTATTTT
>TRBJ1-3|14|.|TRBV7-2|.
CASSPTKFGNTIYF
TGTGCCAGCAGCCCTACGAAGTTCGGAAACACCATATATTTT
>TRBJ1-1|15|.|TRBV9|once
CASSVGPNMNTEAFF
TGTGCCAGCAGCGTAGGTCCGAACATGAACACTGAAGCTTTCTTT
>TRBJ1-5|14|TRBD1|TRBV4-1|once
CASSQERGHQPQHF
TGCGCCAGCAGCCAAGAAAGGGGGCATCAGCCCCAGCATTTT
>TRBJ1-1|14|.|TRBV19|once
CASSSQSSNTEAFF
TGTGCCAGTAGTAGCCAAAGCTCGAACACTGAAGCTTTCTTT
>TRBJ1-1|17|TRBD1|TRBV5-4|.
CASSRPTGGLRETEAFF
TGTGCCAGCAGCCGCCCGACAGGGGGTCTTCGGGAAACTGAAGCTTTCTTT
>TRBJ2-1|17|TRBD2|TRBV10-2|.
CASSEPASGGDVNEQFF
TGCGCCAGCAGTGAGCCGGCTAGCGGGGGGGATGTCAATGAGCAGTTCTTC
>TRBJ1-1|15|.|TRBV5-1|.
CASSSGVTLNTEAFF
TGCGCCAGCAGCTCTGGAGTTACTCTTAACACTGAAGCTTTCTTT
>TRBJ1-2|15|TRBD1|TRBV7-3|.
CASTPSVGTVYGYTF
TGTGCCAGCACCCCAAGTGTTGGGACAGTCTATGGCTACACCTTC
>TRBJ2-7|18|TRBD1|TRBV6-2/TRBV6-3|.
CASSTVSSPGTGSYEQYF
TGTGCCAGCAGTACCGTTTCGAGTCCCGGGACAGGGAGTTACGAGCAGTACTTC
>TRBJ2-1|17|TRBD2|TRBV2|.
CASGTSGGEIIYNEQFF
TGTGCCAGTGGGACTAGCGGGGGGGAGATTATCTACAATGAGCAGTTCTTC
>TRBJ1-4|14|TRBD1|TRBV3-1/TRBV3-2|.
CASSPRQGDEKLFF
TGTGCCAGCAGCCCTCGACAGGGGGATGAAAAACTGTTTTTT